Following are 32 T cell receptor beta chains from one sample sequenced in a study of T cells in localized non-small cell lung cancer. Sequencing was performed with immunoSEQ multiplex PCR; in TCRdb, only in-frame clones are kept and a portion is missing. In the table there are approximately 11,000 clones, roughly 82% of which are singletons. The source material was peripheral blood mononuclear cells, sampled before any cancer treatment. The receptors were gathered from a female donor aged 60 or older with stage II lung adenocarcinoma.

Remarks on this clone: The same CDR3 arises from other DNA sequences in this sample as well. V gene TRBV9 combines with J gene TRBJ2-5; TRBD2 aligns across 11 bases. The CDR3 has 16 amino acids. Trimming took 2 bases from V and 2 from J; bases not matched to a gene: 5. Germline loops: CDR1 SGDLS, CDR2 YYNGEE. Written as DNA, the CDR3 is TGTGCCAGCAGCGTGGCCGGGACTAGCGGACAAGAGACCCAGTACTTC. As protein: CASSVAGTSGQETQYF.

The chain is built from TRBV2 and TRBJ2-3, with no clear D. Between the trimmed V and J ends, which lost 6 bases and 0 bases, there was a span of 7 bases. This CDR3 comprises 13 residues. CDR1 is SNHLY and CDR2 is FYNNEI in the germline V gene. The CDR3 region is CASRGFSTDTQYF. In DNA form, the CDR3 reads TGTGCCAGCAGGGGCTTTAGCACAGATACGCAGTATTTT.

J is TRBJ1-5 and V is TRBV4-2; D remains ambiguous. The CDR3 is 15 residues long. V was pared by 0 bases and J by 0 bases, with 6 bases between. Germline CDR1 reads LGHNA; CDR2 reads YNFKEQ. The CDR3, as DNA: TGTGCCAGCAGCCAAGATGGGAATAGCAATCAGCCCCAGCATTTT. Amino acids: CASSQDGNSNQPQHF.

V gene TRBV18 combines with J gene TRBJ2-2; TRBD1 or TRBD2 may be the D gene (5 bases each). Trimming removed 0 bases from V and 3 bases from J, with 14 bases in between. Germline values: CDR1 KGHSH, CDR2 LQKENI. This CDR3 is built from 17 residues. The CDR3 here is CASSPPGQGVDTGELFF. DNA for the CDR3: TGTGCCAGCTCACCACCGGGGCAGGGAGTGGACACCGGGGAGCTGTTTTTT.

CDR3 nucleotides: TGTGCCACCAGCAGAGATATGGGATTGAGCAATGAGCAGTTCTTC. It encodes CATSRDMGLSNEQFF. The gene calls are TRBV15 and TRBJ2-1; D call uncertain. This CDR3 contains 15 residues. Trimming cost V 0 bases and J 6 bases, with 12 bases left between them. Germline V gene lookup returns CDR1 LNHNV and CDR2 YYDKDF (reference sequence).

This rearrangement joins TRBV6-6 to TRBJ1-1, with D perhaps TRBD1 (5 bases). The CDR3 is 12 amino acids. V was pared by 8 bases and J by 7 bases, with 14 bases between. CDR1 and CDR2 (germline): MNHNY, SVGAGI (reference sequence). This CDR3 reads CASSPGLLEAFF. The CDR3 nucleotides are TGTGCCAGCTCGCCAGGGCTGCTTGAAGCTTTCTTT.

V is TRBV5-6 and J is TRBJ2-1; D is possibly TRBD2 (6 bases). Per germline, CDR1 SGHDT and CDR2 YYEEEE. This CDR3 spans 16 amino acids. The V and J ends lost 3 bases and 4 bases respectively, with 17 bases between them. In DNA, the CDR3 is TGTGCCAGCAGCTCTCTAGCGACGACTACGTACAATGAGCAGTTCTTC. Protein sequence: CASSSLATTTYNEQFF.

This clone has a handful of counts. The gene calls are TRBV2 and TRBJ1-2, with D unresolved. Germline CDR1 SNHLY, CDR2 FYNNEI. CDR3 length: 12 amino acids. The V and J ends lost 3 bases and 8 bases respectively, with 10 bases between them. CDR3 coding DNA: TGTGCCAGCAGTGAGGGATGGGAAGGCTACACCTTC. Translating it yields CASSEGWEGYTF.

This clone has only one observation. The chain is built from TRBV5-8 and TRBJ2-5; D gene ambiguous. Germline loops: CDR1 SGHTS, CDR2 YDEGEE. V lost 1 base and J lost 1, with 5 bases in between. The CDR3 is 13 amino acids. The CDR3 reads CASSLTRQETQYF. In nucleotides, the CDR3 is TGTGCCAGCAGCTTGACCCGCCAAGAGACCCAGTACTTC.

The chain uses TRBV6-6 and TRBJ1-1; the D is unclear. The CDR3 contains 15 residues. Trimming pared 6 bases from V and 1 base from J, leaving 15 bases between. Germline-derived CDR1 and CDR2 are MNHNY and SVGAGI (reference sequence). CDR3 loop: CASSPAASSNTEAFF. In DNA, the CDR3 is TGTGCCAGCAGCCCTGCCGCATCCTCGAACACTGAAGCTTTCTTT.

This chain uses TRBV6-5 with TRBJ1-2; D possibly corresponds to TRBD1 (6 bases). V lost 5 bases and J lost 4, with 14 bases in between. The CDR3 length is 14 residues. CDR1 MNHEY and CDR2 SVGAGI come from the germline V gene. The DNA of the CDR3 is TGTGCCAGCAGTCAAGAGACAGGCCCCTATGGCTACACCTTC. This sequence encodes CASSQETGPYGYTF.

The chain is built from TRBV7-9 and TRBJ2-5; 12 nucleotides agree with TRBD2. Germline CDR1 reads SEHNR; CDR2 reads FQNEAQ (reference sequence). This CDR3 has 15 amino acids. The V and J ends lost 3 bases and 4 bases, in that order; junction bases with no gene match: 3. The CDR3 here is CASSFGLAGTETQYF. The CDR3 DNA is TGTGCCAGCAGCTTCGGACTAGCGGGAACAGAGACCCAGTACTTC.

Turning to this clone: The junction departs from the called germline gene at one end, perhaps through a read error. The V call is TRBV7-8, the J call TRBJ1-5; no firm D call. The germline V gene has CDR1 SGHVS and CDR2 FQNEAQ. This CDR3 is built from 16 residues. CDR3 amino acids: CASSLEAVFPNQPQHF. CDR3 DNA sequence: TGTGCCAGCAGCTTAGAGGCAGTCTTCCCGAATCAACCCCAGCATTTT.

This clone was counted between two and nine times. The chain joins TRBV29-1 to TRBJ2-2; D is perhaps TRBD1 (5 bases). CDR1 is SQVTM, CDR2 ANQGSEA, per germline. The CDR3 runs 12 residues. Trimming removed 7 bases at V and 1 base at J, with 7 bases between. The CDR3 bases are TGCAGCGCCGGACAGAACACCGGGGAGCTGTTTTTT. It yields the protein CSAGQNTGELFF.

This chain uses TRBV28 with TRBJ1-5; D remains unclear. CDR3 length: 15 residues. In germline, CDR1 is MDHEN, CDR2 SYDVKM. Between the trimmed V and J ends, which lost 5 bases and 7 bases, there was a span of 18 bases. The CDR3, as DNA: TGTGCCAGCAGTGCAGGAGGAGGAGGAAGGCAGCCCCAGCATTTT. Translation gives CASSAGGGGRQPQHF. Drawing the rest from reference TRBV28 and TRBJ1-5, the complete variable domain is DVKVTQSSRYLVKRTGEKVFLECVQDMDHENMFWYRQDPGLGLRLIYFSYDVKMKEKGDIPEGYSVSREKKERFSLILESASTNQTSMYLCASSAGGGGRQPQHFGDGTRLSIL.

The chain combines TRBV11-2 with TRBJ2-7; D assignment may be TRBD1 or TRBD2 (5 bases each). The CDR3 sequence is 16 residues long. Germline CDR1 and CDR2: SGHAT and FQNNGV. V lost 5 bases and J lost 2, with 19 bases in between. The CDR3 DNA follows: TGTGCCAGCAGCCGCACGGGGCCGTCCCGCGCCTACGAGCAGTACTTC. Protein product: CASSRTGPSRAYEQYF.

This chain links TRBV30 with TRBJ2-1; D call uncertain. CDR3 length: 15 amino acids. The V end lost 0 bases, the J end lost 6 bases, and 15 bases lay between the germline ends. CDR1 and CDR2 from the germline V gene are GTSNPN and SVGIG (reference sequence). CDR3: CAWSVGLDGVNEQFF. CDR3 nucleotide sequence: TGTGCCTGGAGTGTGGGTCTAGATGGAGTCAATGAGCAGTTCTTC. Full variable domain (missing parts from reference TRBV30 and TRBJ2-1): SQTIHQWPATLVQPVGSPLSLECTVEGTSNPNLYWYRQAAGRGLQLLFYSVGIGQISSEVPQNLSASRPQDRQFILSSKKLLLSDSGFYLCAWSVGLDGVNEQFFGPGTRLTVL.

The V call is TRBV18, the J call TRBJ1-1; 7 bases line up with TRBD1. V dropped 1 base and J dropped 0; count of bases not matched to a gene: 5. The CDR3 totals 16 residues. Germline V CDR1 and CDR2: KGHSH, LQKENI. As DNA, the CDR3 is TGTGCCAGCTCACCACAACAGGGGATCATGAACACTGAAGCTTTCTTT. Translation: CASSPQQGIMNTEAFF.

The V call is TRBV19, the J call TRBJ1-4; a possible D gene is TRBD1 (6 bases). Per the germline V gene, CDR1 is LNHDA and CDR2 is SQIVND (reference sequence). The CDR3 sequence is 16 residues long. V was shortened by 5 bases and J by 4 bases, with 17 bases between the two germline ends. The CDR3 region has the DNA TGTGCCAGTAGTCTTCAGGGGATACAGGGTAATGAAAAACTGTTTTTT. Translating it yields CASSLQGIQGNEKLFF.

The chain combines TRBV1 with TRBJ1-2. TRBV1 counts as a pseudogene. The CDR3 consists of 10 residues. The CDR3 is CTSSHYGYTF. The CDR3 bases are TGCACCAGCAGCCACTATGGCTACACCTTC.

In DNA, the CDR3 is TGTGCCAGCAGTTTACCTACCGGGACAGGGAAGACCGGGGAGCTGTTTTTT. Translation: CASSLPTGTGKTGELFF. V and J are TRBV28 and TRBJ2-2, with 9 positions matching TRBD1. This CDR3 comprises 17 residues. Germline V lookup: CDR1 MDHEN, CDR2 SYDVKM. Trimming took 2 bases from V and 5 from J; bases not matched to a gene: 9.

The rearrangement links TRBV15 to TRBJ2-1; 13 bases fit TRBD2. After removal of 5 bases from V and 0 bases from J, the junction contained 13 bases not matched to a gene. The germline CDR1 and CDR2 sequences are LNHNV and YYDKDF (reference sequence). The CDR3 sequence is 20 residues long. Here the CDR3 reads CATSRPLGLAGVSSYNEQFF. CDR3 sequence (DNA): TGTGCCACCAGCCGCCCCTTAGGACTAGCGGGAGTGAGCTCCTACAATGAGCAGTTCTTC.

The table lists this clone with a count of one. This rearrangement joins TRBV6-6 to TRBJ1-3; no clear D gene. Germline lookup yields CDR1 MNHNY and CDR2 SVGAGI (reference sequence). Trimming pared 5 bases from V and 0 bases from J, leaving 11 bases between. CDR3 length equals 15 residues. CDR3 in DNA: TGTGCCAGCAGTCCGGACGGCTACTCTGGAAACACCATATATTTT. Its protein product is CASSPDGYSGNTIYF.

This CDR3 is CASSIQGTGEQYF. DNA for the CDR3: TGTGCCAGTAGTATACAGGGCACGGGCGAGCAGTACTTC. The rearrangement joins TRBV19 to TRBJ2-7; TRBD1 is a possible D gene (5 bases). Between the trimmed V and J ends, which lost 2 bases and 6 bases, there was a span of 11 bases. Germline V lookup: CDR1 LNHDA, CDR2 SQIVND (reference sequence). The CDR3 totals 13 residues.

CDR3 coding DNA: TGTGCCAGCAGCCAAGAGCGGAGCGGGACCACCGGGGAGCTGTTTTTT. Translation: CASSQERSGTTGELFF. The chain joins TRBV4-2 to TRBJ2-2; 7 nucleotides line up with TRBD2. The CDR3 extends over 16 amino acids. Trimming took 0 bases from V and 4 from J; bases not matched to a gene: 5. Germline CDR1 is LGHNA and CDR2 is YNFKEQ.

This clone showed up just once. CDR3 sequence: CASSPGISGNTIYF. CDR3 DNA: TGTGCCAGCAGCCCAGGGATATCTGGAAACACCATATATTTT. The rearrangement uses TRBV13 and TRBJ1-3; TRBD1 is a possible D gene (5 bases). From germline, CDR1 is PRHDT and CDR2 FYEKMQ (reference sequence). V lost 5 bases and J lost 1, with 9 bases in between. CDR3 length: 14 residues.

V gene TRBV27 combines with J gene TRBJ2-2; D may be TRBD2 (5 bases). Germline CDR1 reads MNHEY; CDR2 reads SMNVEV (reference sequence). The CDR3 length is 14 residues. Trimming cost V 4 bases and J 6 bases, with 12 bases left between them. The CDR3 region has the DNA TGTGCCAGCAGTTCGGGATTAGACTCCGGGGAGCTGTTTTTT. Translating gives CASSSGLDSGELFF.

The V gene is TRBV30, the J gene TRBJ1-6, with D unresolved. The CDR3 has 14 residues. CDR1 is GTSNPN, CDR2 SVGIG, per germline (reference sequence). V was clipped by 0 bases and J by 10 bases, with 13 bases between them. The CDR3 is CAWSVDPQGSPLHF. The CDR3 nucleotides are TGTGCCTGGAGTGTAGACCCCCAAGGGTCACCCCTCCACTTT.

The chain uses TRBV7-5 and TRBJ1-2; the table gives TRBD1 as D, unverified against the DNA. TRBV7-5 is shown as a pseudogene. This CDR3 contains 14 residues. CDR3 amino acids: CARSSDRALYGYTF. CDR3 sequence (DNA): TGTGCCAGAAGCTCTGACAGGGCCCTCTATGGCTACACCTTC.

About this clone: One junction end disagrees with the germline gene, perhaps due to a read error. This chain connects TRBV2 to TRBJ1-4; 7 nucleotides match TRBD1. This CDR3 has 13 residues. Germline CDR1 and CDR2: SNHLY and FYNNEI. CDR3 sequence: CASSDWGGQHKVF. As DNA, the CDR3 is TGTGCCAGCAGTGATTGGGGGGGACAGCATAAGGTTTTT.

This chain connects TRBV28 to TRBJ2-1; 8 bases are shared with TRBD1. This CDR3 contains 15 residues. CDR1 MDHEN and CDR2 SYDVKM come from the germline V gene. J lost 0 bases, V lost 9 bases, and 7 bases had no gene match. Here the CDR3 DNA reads TGTGCCAGTATGGGACAGGCTAGCTCCTACAATGAGCAGTTCTTC. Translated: CASMGQASSYNEQFF.

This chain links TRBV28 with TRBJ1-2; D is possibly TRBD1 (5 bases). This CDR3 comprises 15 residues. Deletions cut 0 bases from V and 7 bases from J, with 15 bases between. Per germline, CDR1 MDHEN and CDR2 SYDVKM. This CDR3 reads CASSLWAGQYGGYTF. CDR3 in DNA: TGTGCCAGCAGTTTATGGGCAGGGCAGTATGGTGGCTACACCTTC.